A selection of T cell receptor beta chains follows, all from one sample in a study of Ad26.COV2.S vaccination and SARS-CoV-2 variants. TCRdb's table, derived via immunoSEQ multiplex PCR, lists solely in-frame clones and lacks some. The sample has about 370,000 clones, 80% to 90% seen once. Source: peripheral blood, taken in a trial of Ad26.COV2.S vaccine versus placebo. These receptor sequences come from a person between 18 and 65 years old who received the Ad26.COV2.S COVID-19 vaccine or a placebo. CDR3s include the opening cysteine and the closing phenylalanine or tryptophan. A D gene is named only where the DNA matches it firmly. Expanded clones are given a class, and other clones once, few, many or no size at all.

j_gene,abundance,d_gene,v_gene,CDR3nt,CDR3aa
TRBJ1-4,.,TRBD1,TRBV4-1,TGCGCCAGCACCTTAGACAGGGGCAATGAAAAACTGTTTTTT,CASTLDRGNEKLFF
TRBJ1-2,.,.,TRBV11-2,TGTGCCAGCAGCTTAGGGCGGCGGGGCTTTGGCTACACCTTC,CASSLGRRGFGYTF
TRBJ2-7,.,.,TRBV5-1,TGCGCCAGCAGCATCGGGACGGACTCCTACGAGCAGTACTTC,CASSIGTDSYEQYF
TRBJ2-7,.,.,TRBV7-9,TGTGCCAGCAGCTTATTACTCAGGCAAGGGTCCCTCTACGAGCAGTACTTC,CASSLLLRQGSLYEQYF
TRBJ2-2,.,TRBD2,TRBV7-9,TGTGCCGCGGGAGACACCGCGAACACCGGGGAGCTGTTTTTT,CAAGDTANTGELFF
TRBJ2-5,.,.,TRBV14,TGTGCCAGCAGCCCCTCGGGACTGCAAGAGACCCAGTACTTC,CASSPSGLQETQYF
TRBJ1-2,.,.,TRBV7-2,TGTGCCAGCACAAGAGACCGGGGGAACTATGGCTACACCTTC,CASTRDRGNYGYTF
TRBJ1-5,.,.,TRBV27,TGTGCCAGCAGTTTAGGGACTCAGGGGAGCAATCAGCCCCAGCATTTT,CASSLGTQGSNQPQHF
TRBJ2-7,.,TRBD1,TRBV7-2,TGTGCCAGCAGCTTAAGCCCGGGACAGTACTACGAGCAGTACTTC,CASSLSPGQYYEQYF
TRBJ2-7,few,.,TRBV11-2,TGTGCCAGCAGCTTTGGCAGCAACTACGAGCAGTACTTC,CASSFGSNYEQYF
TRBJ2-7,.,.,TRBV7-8,TGTGCCAGCAGGCGGGCAGTATCCTACGAGCAGTACTTC,CASRRAVSYEQYF
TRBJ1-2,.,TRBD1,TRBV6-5,TGTGCCAGCAGTTACGGGACAGGGATATATGGCTACACCTTC,CASSYGTGIYGYTF
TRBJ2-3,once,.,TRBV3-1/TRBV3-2,TGTGCCAGCAGCCAAGATACAGCTAGCACAGATACGCAGTATTTT,CASSQDTASTDTQYF
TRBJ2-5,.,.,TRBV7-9,TGTGCCAGCAGCCCATGGACGACCCAAGAGACCCAGTACTTC,CASSPWTTQETQYF
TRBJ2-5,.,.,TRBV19,TGTGCCAGTAGTATAGATGGTTTCCGTGAACAAGAGACCCAGTACTTC,CASSIDGFREQETQYF
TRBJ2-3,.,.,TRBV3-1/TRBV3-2,TGTGCCAGCAGCCGGACAAGTAATACGCAGTATTTT,CASSRTSNTQYF
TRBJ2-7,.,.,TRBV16,TGTGCCAGCAGCCCGCAGGGACCTCCCAACGAGCAGTACTTC,CASSPQGPPNEQYF
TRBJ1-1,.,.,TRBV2,TGTGCCAGCAGCCCCCCCCGTGAAGCTTTCTTT,CASSPPREAFF
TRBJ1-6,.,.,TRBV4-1,TGCGCCAGCAGCCAAGCAGAATTCTCACCCCTCCACTTT,CASSQAEFSPLHF
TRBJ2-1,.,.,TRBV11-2,TGTGCCAGCAGCTCTTTAAAAGGGGCCCCAGGCCTTGAGCAGTTCTTC,CASSSLKGAPGLEQFF
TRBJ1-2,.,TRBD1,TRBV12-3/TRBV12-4,TGTGCCAGCAGCGAGGGACAGGTTCGTGGCTACACCTTC,CASSEGQVRGYTF
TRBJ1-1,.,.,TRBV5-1,TGCGCCAGCAGCTTGGATGGGGCGCGAGGCACTGAAGCTTTCTTT,CASSLDGARGTEAFF
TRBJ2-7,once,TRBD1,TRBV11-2,TGTGCCAGCAGTTGGGACAGGGAGGACGAGCAGTACTTC,CASSWDREDEQYF
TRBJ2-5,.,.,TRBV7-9,TGTGCCAGCAGCTTAGCGGCCTGGGAGACCCAGTACTTC,CASSLAAWETQYF
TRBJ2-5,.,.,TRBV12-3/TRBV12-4,TGTGCCAGCAGCCTCCGCGGGACCCAGTACTTC,CASSLRGTQYF
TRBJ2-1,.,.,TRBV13,TGTGCCAGCAGCCCTGCGGAGTATTACAATGAGCAGTTCTTC,CASSPAEYYNEQFF
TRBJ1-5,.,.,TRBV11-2,TGTGCCAGCAGCTGGACGGGTAGCAATCAGCCCCAGCATTTT,CASSWTGSNQPQHF
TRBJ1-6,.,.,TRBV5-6,TGTGCCAGCAGCTTGGGGGTCCCGAGCTCCTATAATTCACCCCTCCACTTT,CASSLGVPSSYNSPLHF
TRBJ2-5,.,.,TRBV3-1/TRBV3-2,TGTGCCAGCAGCCAAGATAGGATAAGGCGACAAGAGACCCAGTACTTC,CASSQDRIRRQETQYF
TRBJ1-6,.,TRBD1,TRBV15,TGTGCCACCAGCAGCACAGGGGGGATAACCAATTCACCCCTCCACTTT,CATSSTGGITNSPLHF
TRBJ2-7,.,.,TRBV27,TGTGCCAGCAGCGCGCCGGGACACCTCGGACAACCGACCTACGAGCAGTACTTC,CASSAPGHLGQPTYEQYF
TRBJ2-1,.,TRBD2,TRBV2,TGTGCCAGCAGTGAGGTCCAGCGGGGGGACAATGAGCAGTTCTTC,CASSEVQRGDNEQFF
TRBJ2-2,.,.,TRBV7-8,TGTGCCAGCAGCTATCCAGCAGGATGGGAGCTGTTTTTT,CASSYPAGWELFF
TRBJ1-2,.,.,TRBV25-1,TGTGCCAGCAGTGAAGCCGGGATGCATGGCTACACCTTC,CASSEAGMHGYTF
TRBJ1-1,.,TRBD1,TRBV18,TGTGCCAGCTCACCAGGGACAGGGGAAAACACTGAAGCTTTCTTT,CASSPGTGENTEAFF
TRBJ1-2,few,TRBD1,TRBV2,TGTGCCAGCAGTGAGGGGACAGGGGGACAGCATGTCTATGGCTACACCTTC,CASSEGTGGQHVYGYTF
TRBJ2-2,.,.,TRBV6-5,TGTGCCAGCAGTTACTCAGGGGGCACCGGGGAGCTGTTTTTT,CASSYSGGTGELFF
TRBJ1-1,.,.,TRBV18,TGTGCCAGCTCACCGATGGGGAGAGGTACTGAAGCTTTCTTT,CASSPMGRGTEAFF
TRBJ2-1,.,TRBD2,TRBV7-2,TGTGCCAGCAGCTCTTCTAGCGGGGGGGCAAATGAGCAGTTCTTC,CASSSSSGGANEQFF
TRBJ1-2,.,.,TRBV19,TGTGCCAGTAGTATAATATCCAGTACCTTGGGAGGCTACACCTTC,CASSIISSTLGGYTF
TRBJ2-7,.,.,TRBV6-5,TGTGCCAGCAATTCAGGGAAGGCCGGGACCTACGAGCAGTACTTC,CASNSGKAGTYEQYF
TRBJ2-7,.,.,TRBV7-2,TGTGCCAGCAGCCCTATTTCTAGTGTGAAGGAGCAGTACTTC,CASSPISSVKEQYF
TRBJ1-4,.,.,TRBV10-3,TGTGCCATCAGTGAAAACAGGGAAGGTGAAAAACTGTTTTTT,CAISENREGEKLFF
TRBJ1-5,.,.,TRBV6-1,TGTGCCAGCAGCCTAGCAGGGACCAATCAGCCCCAGCATTTT,CASSLAGTNQPQHF
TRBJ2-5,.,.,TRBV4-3,TGCGCCAGCAGCCATACGCCGGACGCCTTAGAGACCCAGTACTTC,CASSHTPDALETQYF
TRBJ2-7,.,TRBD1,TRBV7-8,TGTGCCAGCAGCTCGCGATTCGGACAGGGTAATGACTACGAGCAGTACTTC,CASSSRFGQGNDYEQYF